This T cell receptor beta chain was recorded in a study of post-analysis software for immune sequencing data. A word on this clonotype: Its antigen is undetermined.

Carried by the TCR beta cDNA libraries were unique molecular identifiers. Yield was about 500,000 cDNA molecules from about 0.94 to 9.7 million T cells. Via MiXCR, TCRdb re-called the PCR reads, giving one row per CDR3 protein. The sample consists of roughly 700,000 distinct CDR3 sequences, 25% to 30% of them appearing once. Study-wide findings and caveats: Patients used about 5 TRBV segments, including TRBV5-6, TRBV5-1 and TRBV20-1, more often than controls.

V was cut by 6 bases and J by 1 base, with 9 bases left in between. Germline CDR1 MNHEY, CDR2 SVGEGT. This CDR3 spans 13 amino acids. The receptor's source is a girl under 18 with multiple sclerosis. The chain joins TRBV6-2 or TRBV6-3 to TRBJ1-1, with D unclear. What was sequenced was blood. For the CDR3, the DNA is TGTGCCAGCAGCGACGGGGAGAACACTGAAGCTTTCTTT. It is translated as CASSDGENTEAFF.